Following are 21 T cell receptor beta chains from one sample sequenced in a study of T cell repertoires in cytomegalovirus infection. These receptors' antigens are unknown. One entry per CDR3 protein, called by TCRdb with MiXCR from the reads. The data hold about 700,000 distinct CDR3 sequences, with 33% observed a single time. This specimen was cultured PBMCs, taken from culture after CMV antigen stimulation. The receptors shown here come from a human donor in good health (CMV status not recorded). Some clones in this sample may be carry-over from other donors' samples.

At least ten counts were recorded for this clonotype. The junction shows a germline mismatch at one end, possibly a read error. The chain is built from TRBV5-1 and TRBJ1-5, with D perhaps matching TRBD1 (6 bases). The germline CDR1 and CDR2 sequences are SGHRS and YFSETQ. The CDR3 totals 14 residues. CDR3: CASSLAGGNQPQHF. In nucleotides, the CDR3 is TGTGCCAGCAGCTTAGCAGGGGGCAATCAGCCCCAGCATTTT.

V is TRBV3-1 and J is TRBJ2-3, with TRBD2 identical over 8 bases. Germline CDR1 is LGHDT and CDR2 is YNNKEL (reference sequence). This CDR3 contains 15 residues. V gave up 0 bases and J gave up 6 bases; unmatched junction bases: 5. CDR3 bases: TGTGCCAGCAGCCAAGATTGGTCGGGAGGGGATACGCAGTATTTT. Translated: CASSQDWSGGDTQYF.

The V and J genes are TRBV20-1 and TRBJ2-7, with a tentative D call TRBD2 (5 bases). This CDR3 is built from 15 residues. CDR1 is DFQATT and CDR2 is SNEGSKA in the germline V gene (reference sequence). V lost 3 bases and J 3 bases, leaving 18 bases between the germline ends. CDR3 DNA: TGCAGTGCTAGTCGGGCCGGGATTAGGGACTACGAGCAGTACTTC. Translation: CSASRAGIRDYEQYF.

The chain employs TRBV12-3 or TRBV12-4 and TRBJ2-1; possible D gene TRBD1, 5 bases. The CDR3 consists of 13 residues. V lost 7 bases to trimming and J lost 7 bases, with 14 bases between them. The CDR3 sequence is CASTKQAWNEQFF. The CDR3 DNA follows: TGTGCCAGCACTAAACAGGCGTGGAATGAGCAGTTCTTC.

This clonotype was found a few times. The chain couples TRBV19 to TRBJ2-7, with unresolved D. V lost 1 base and J 0 bases, leaving 13 bases between the germline ends. Germline CDR1 is LNHDA and CDR2 is SQIVND (reference sequence). This CDR3 spans 16 amino acids. The CDR3 reads CASSIVGYRSSYEQYF. The CDR3 nucleotides are TGTGCCAGTAGTATAGTGGGCTACCGAAGCTCCTACGAGCAGTACTTC.

The genes are TRBV7-4 and TRBJ2-5; 11 bases match TRBD2. The CDR3 spans 16 residues. Trimming at V came to 5 bases and at J to 2 bases, leaving 7 bases not matched to a gene. Germline assignment: CDR1 SGHVT and CDR2 SQSDAQ. CDR3 protein: CASSPPSGGTQETQYF. The CDR3 region has the DNA TGTGCCAGCAGCCCCCCTAGCGGGGGGACACAAGAGACCCAGTACTTC.

The chain has TRBV5-1 and TRBJ2-5; 7 bases are shared with TRBD1. Germline CDR1 SGHRS, CDR2 YFSETQ. With 0 bases clipped from V and 5 bases from J, the junction kept 7 bases outside the gene matches. The CDR3 consists of 15 residues. The CDR3 nucleotides are TGCGCCAGCAGCTTGGCCGGGACCAGGGGGGAGACCCAGTACTTC. It translates to CASSLAGTRGETQYF.

This rearrangement joins TRBV6-6 to TRBJ2-4, with 8 bases lining up with TRBD1. The trim removed 4 bases at V and 7 bases at J, leaving 6 bases unmatched. Germline values: CDR1 MNHNY, CDR2 SVGAGI (reference sequence). The CDR3 is 14 residues long. The CDR3 spells CASSSGQGTNIQYF. The CDR3 coding sequence is TGTGCCAGCAGTTCTGGACAGGGAACGAACATTCAGTACTTC.

This clonotype was observed many times. V and J are TRBV12-3 or TRBV12-4 and TRBJ1-1, with 9 bases lining up with TRBD1. V lost 5 bases, J lost 1 base, and 5 bases stayed unmatched. The CDR3 is 15 amino acids. The CDR3 DNA reads as TGTGCCAGCAGTCCTCCGGGACAGGGGAACACTGAAGCTTTCTTT. It specifies CASSPPGQGNTEAFF.

About this clonotype itself: A read error is possible here, since a much larger clone lies one base away. This rearrangement joins TRBV7-8 to TRBJ1-5; D unclear. Germline V lookup: CDR1 SGHVS, CDR2 FQNEAQ. The CDR3 runs to 15 residues. Trimming removed 1 base from V and 0 bases from J, with 7 bases in between. Here the CDR3 reads CASSLGEFSNQPQHF. In nucleotides, the CDR3 is TGTGCCAGCAGCTTAGGGGAATTTAGCAATCAGCCCCAGCATTTT.

This clonotype was counted only a few times. V usage is TRBV4-1 and J usage is TRBJ1-2; the match to TRBD1 covers 9 bases. Trimming at V came to 0 bases and at J to 4 bases, leaving 12 bases not matched to a gene. The V gene's germline CDR1 is MGHRA and CDR2 YSYEKL. The CDR3 is 18 residues long. The chain's CDR3 is CASSQDPPGQGTVYGYTF. The DNA for the CDR3 is TGCGCCAGCAGCCAAGATCCACCCGGACAGGGGACGGTCTATGGCTACACCTTC.

V usage is TRBV7-2 and J usage is TRBJ2-4; D tentatively fits TRBD1 or TRBD2 (6 bases each). Germline V gene lookup returns CDR1 SGHTA and CDR2 FQGNSA. The V and J ends lost 3 bases and 1 base respectively, with 16 bases between them. The CDR3 spans 17 residues. Written as DNA, the CDR3 is TGTGCCAGCAGCTTCGGGGGCCCCTTTACCGCCAAAAACATTCAGTACTTC. It translates to CASSFGGPFTAKNIQYF.

This clonotype appeared a few times. V usage is TRBV19 and J usage is TRBJ2-7; D may be TRBD1 (5 bases). CDR1 is LNHDA and CDR2 is SQIVND in the germline V gene (reference sequence). The CDR3 sequence is 15 residues long. The V gene lost 5 bases and the J gene lost 0 bases, with 14 bases spanning the gap. CDR3 in amino acids: CASSLGHLTSYEQYF. In DNA form, the CDR3 reads TGTGCCAGTAGTCTCGGACACTTAACCTCCTACGAGCAGTACTTC.

This clonotype turned up a few times. The chain joins TRBV12-3 or TRBV12-4 to TRBJ2-7; 8 bases fit TRBD1. The CDR3 is 17 residues long. Trimming at V came to 0 bases and at J to 2 bases, leaving 9 bases not matched to a gene. The CDR3: CASSLAHGQGRTYEQYF. The CDR3 coding sequence is TGTGCCAGCAGTTTAGCGCACGGACAGGGACGCACCTACGAGCAGTACTTC.

This chain joins TRBV24-1 and TRBJ2-2; no clear D. The germline gives CDR1 KGHDR, CDR2 SFDVKD. The CDR3 runs to 12 residues. V shed 7 bases and J shed 4 bases, with 6 bases lying between them. CDR3 in DNA: TGTGCCACCAGCGGAGTCACCGGGGAGCTGTTTTTT. Translated: CATSGVTGELFF.

V is TRBV12-3 or TRBV12-4 and J is TRBJ1-2, with no clear D. V gave up 6 bases and J gave up 8 bases, with 13 bases separating them. This CDR3 has 12 amino acids. The CDR3 protein is CASRGGGPGYTF. For the CDR3, the DNA is TGTGCCAGCAGAGGCGGTGGGCCCGGCTACACCTTC.

This clonotype was detected a few times. The chain uses TRBV2 and TRBJ1-2; D gene ambiguous. Trimming removed 6 bases at V and 6 bases at J, with 14 bases between. The germline V gene encodes CDR1 SNHLY and CDR2 FYNNEI. This CDR3 is 13 amino acids long. In nucleotides, the CDR3 is TGTGCCAGCAGCCCACTTCAGCGTGATGGCTACACCTTC. Amino acids: CASSPLQRDGYTF.

This clonotype was observed a handful of times. The chain uses TRBV24-1 and TRBJ2-3; TRBD1 agrees at 7 bases. The CDR3 runs 14 residues. Germline CDR1 is KGHDR and CDR2 is SFDVKD. Trimming at V came to 1 base and at J to 6 bases, leaving 3 bases not matched to a gene. As DNA, the CDR3 is TGTGCCACCAGTGATTTAGGGGGCGAGGATACGCAGTATTTT. This translates into CATSDLGGEDTQYF.

This chain connects TRBV19 to TRBJ2-1, with no clear D. The V end lost 5 bases, the J end lost 5 bases, and 13 bases lay between the germline ends. Looked up from germline, CDR1 is LNHDA and CDR2 is SQIVND (reference sequence). This CDR3 has 14 amino acids. The CDR3: CASSYWTGDNEQFF. The CDR3 DNA follows: TGTGCCAGTAGTTATTGGACCGGAGACAATGAGCAGTTCTTC.

This clonotype showed up just a few times. This chain connects TRBV20-1 to TRBJ1-4, with a weak D call TRBD1 (5 bases). Trimming pared 0 bases from V and 10 bases from J, leaving 18 bases between. The CDR3 length is 15 residues. Germline V CDR1 and CDR2: DFQATT, SNEGSKA (reference sequence). CDR3 DNA sequence: TGCAGTGCTAGAGATCTGGTTCAGGGTTTAGGAAAACTGTTTTTT. It yields the protein CSARDLVQGLGKLFF.

The rearrangement joins TRBV7-2 to TRBJ2-3; 11 nucleotides match TRBD2. This CDR3 contains 15 residues. V lost 1 base, J lost 4 bases, and 1 base stayed unmatched. Germline lookup yields CDR1 SGHTA and CDR2 FQGNSA. The CDR3 region has the DNA TGTGCCAGCAGCTTAGTAGCGGGGGGGCCAGATACGCAGTATTTT. Translating it yields CASSLVAGGPDTQYF.